This T cell receptor (beta chain) is from a study of radiotherapy plus CTLA-4 blockade in lung cancer. Measured with immunoSEQ multiplex PCR; TCRdb has only the in-frame clones, and not every one. The table shows some 100,000 clones, with 78% occurring only once. This clone was picked up one time. CDR1 SGHTA and CDR2 FQGNSA come from the germline V gene. There are 16 residues in the CDR3. With 0 bases removed from V and 4 bases from J, the gap between germline ends came to 15 bases. This TCR came from a human donor with non-small cell lung cancer who had a partial response to radiotherapy plus ipilimumab. This specimen consisted of peripheral blood, obtained from a patient treated with radiotherapy plus ipilimumab. The chain carries TRBV7-2 and TRBJ2-5; D is possibly TRBD2 (5 bases). The CDR3 DNA follows: TGTGCCAGCAGCTTAGCGCTATTGGATCGGGGAGAGACCCAGTACTTC. Its translation is CASSLALLDRGETQYF.